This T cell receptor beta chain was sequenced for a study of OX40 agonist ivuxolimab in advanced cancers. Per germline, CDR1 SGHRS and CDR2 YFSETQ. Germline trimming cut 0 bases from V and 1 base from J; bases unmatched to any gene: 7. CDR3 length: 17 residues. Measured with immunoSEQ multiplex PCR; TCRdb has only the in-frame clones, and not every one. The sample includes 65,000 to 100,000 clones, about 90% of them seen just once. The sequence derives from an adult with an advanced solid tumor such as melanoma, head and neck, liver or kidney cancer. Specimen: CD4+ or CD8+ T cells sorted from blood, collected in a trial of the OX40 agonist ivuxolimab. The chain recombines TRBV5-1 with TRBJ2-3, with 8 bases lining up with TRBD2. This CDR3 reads CASSLAPSGSGTDTQYF. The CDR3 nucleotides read TGCGCCAGCAGCTTGGCCCCCAGCGGGAGTGGCACAGATACGCAGTATTTT. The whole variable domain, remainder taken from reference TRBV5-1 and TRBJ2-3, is KAGVTQTPRYLIKTRGQQVTLSCSPISGHRSVSWYQQTPGQGLQFLFEYFSETQRNKGNFPGRFSGRQFSNSRSEMNVSTLELGDSALYLCASSLAPSGSGTDTQYFGPGTRLTVL.